A single T cell receptor (beta chain) is shown here with its context. Its antigen is unidentified. The data were taken from a study of beta chain features in type 1 diabetes. Expressed TCRB transcripts were sequenced after all isolated RNA was converted to cDNA. Measured with immunoSEQ multiplex PCR; TCRdb has only the in-frame clones, and not every one. The sample lists roughly 300,000 clones; roughly 13% were seen once. Broader study findings: In all four CD4+ subsets, TCRB CDR3 length was significantly, moderately reduced in type 1 diabetes.

V lost 7 bases to trimming and J lost 9 bases; unmatched junction nucleotides: 13. The CDR3 length is 15 residues. CDR1 is LNHDA and CDR2 is SQIVND in the germline V gene (reference sequence). Sorting gave populations that all exceeded 95% purity. The rearrangement joins TRBV19 to TRBJ2-1, with 9 bases that match TRBD1. Source material: naive CD4+ T cells from blood. This TCR was recovered from a young man with type 1 diabetes. CDR3 residues: CASIPGQGILAEQFF. In DNA form, the CDR3 reads TGTGCCAGTATCCCGGGACAGGGTATATTAGCTGAGCAGTTCTTC.